The rows below give T cell receptor beta chains drawn from one sample of a study of shared clonotypes between healthy human individuals. The protocol was immunoSEQ multiplex PCR, while the TCRdb copy is restricted to in-frame clones and leaves out a portion. This sample carries roughly 2.5 million clones, approximately 94% of them seen once, and the ten largest clones take 0.13% to 0.15%. The sample taken for sequencing was naive CD4+ T cells sorted from blood. These TCRs come from a man younger than 35 in good health. Both conserved end residues are part of each CDR3. The order of the fields is V gene, J gene, D gene, clone size, CDR3 DNA, CDR3 protein. The D gene is left open where the match is weak. Size is stated for part of the rows, as once, few or many counts, or as a class when the clone is expanded.

V gene: TRBV5-4; J gene: TRBJ2-1; D gene: TRBD1; clone size: .; CDR3 DNA: TGTGCCAGCAGCTTTGGGACAGGGTGGATGAATGAGCAGTTCTTC; CDR3 protein: CASSFGTGWMNEQFF
V gene: TRBV7-2; J gene: TRBJ2-2; D gene: TRBD2; clone size: .; CDR3 DNA: TGTGCCAGCAGCAGACGAGCGGGAGGGGACACCGGGGAGCTGTTTTTT; CDR3 protein: CASSRRAGGDTGELFF
V gene: TRBV27; J gene: TRBJ2-7; D gene: TRBD1; clone size: .; CDR3 DNA: TGTGCCAGCAGTTCCGACAGGGCTTTGAGCTCCTACGAGCAGTACTTC; CDR3 protein: CASSSDRALSSYEQYF
V gene: TRBV5-1; J gene: TRBJ1-3; D gene: .; clone size: once; CDR3 DNA: TGCGCCAGCAGGGGAGGGACGGCTGGAAACACCATATATTTT; CDR3 protein: CASRGGTAGNTIYF
V gene: TRBV7-6; J gene: TRBJ2-3; D gene: TRBD2; clone size: .; CDR3 DNA: TGTGCCAGCAGCTCTAAGCGGGGGGGCCCTGATACGCAGTATTTT; CDR3 protein: CASSSKRGGPDTQYF
V gene: TRBV5-6; J gene: TRBJ2-1; D gene: .; clone size: .; CDR3 DNA: TGTGCCAGCAGCTTGGTCAGGGCCAATGAGCAGTTCTTC; CDR3 protein: CASSLVRANEQFF
V gene: TRBV6-5; J gene: TRBJ1-6; D gene: .; clone size: .; CDR3 DNA: TGTGCCAGCAAAATCCACAGGGCGGAGAATTCACCCCTCCACTTT; CDR3 protein: CASKIHRAENSPLHF
V gene: TRBV5-1; J gene: TRBJ1-4; D gene: .; clone size: .; CDR3 DNA: TGCGCCAGCAGCGGGGGTCGGACTAATGAAAAACTGTTTTTT; CDR3 protein: CASSGGRTNEKLFF
V gene: TRBV2; J gene: TRBJ1-6; D gene: .; clone size: few; CDR3 DNA: TGTGCCAGCAGGACCGACAGGAGTTCACCCCTCCACTTT; CDR3 protein: CASRTDRSSPLHF
V gene: TRBV5-6; J gene: TRBJ2-2; D gene: .; clone size: .; CDR3 DNA: TGTGCCAGCACCCCGACAGGAGCGAACACCGGGGAGCTGTTTTTT; CDR3 protein: CASTPTGANTGELFF
V gene: TRBV10-3; J gene: TRBJ2-3; D gene: TRBD2; clone size: .; CDR3 DNA: TGTGCCATCACCGCCGGGAGGGACGCGTCAGATACGCAGTATTTT; CDR3 protein: CAITAGRDASDTQYF
V gene: TRBV18; J gene: TRBJ2-5; D gene: .; clone size: .; CDR3 DNA: TGTGCCAGCTCACCAACTTCCCCCGGGGAGACCCAGTACTTC; CDR3 protein: CASSPTSPGETQYF
V gene: TRBV15; J gene: TRBJ1-4; D gene: TRBD1; clone size: few; CDR3 DNA: TGTGCCACCAGCGAGGGGGCGGCAACTAATGAAAAACTGTTTTTT; CDR3 protein: CATSEGAATNEKLFF
V gene: TRBV18; J gene: TRBJ2-7; D gene: TRBD1; clone size: .; CDR3 DNA: TGTGCCAGCTCACTGGGACAGGGTACAAGCTCCTACGAGCAGTACTTC; CDR3 protein: CASSLGQGTSSYEQYF
V gene: TRBV6-5; J gene: TRBJ1-4; D gene: .; clone size: .; CDR3 DNA: TGTGCCAGCAGTTACTCTCCGGGTTCGGGTGAAAAACTGTTTTTT; CDR3 protein: CASSYSPGSGEKLFF
V gene: TRBV6-5; J gene: TRBJ1-6; D gene: .; clone size: once; CDR3 DNA: TGTGCCAGCAGTTACTCGAGAGACAGATTTTCACCCCTCCACTTT; CDR3 protein: CASSYSRDRFSPLHF
V gene: TRBV5-1; J gene: TRBJ2-7; D gene: TRBD1; clone size: .; CDR3 DNA: TGCGCCAGCAGCCTCCGGGACAGTGCCTACGAGCAGTACTTC; CDR3 protein: CASSLRDSAYEQYF
V gene: TRBV2; J gene: TRBJ2-1; D gene: .; clone size: .; CDR3 DNA: TGTGCCACCGGACTCCGGGCTGAGCAGTTCTTC; CDR3 protein: CATGLRAEQFF
V gene: TRBV7-9; J gene: TRBJ1-1; D gene: .; clone size: .; CDR3 DNA: TGTGCCAGCAGCTTATCAGGGGTCGAAACTGAAGCTTTCTTT; CDR3 protein: CASSLSGVETEAFF
V gene: TRBV6-5; J gene: TRBJ1-6; D gene: .; clone size: .; CDR3 DNA: TGTGCCAGCCTTCCCCTCGTGGCCTCTAATTCACCCCTCCACTTT; CDR3 protein: CASLPLVASNSPLHF
V gene: TRBV7-2; J gene: TRBJ2-2; D gene: .; clone size: .; CDR3 DNA: TGTGCCAGCAGCTTAGATGCCGGGGAGCTGTTTTTT; CDR3 protein: CASSLDAGELFF
V gene: TRBV11-2; J gene: TRBJ2-7; D gene: .; clone size: .; CDR3 DNA: TGTGCCAGCAGCTCCCCGAAGGGATCCTACGAGCAGTACTTC; CDR3 protein: CASSSPKGSYEQYF
V gene: TRBV20-1; J gene: TRBJ1-4; D gene: .; clone size: few; CDR3 DNA: TGCAGTGCCCCGCAGGGGGAAAAACTGTTTTTT; CDR3 protein: CSAPQGEKLFF
V gene: TRBV6-1; J gene: TRBJ1-4; D gene: .; clone size: .; CDR3 DNA: TGTGCCAGCAGTGAATGGGGGGGAAAGGAAAAACTGTTTTTT; CDR3 protein: CASSEWGGKEKLFF
V gene: TRBV6-5; J gene: TRBJ1-1; D gene: .; clone size: .; CDR3 DNA: TGTGCCAGCAGTTACTCGGGACTGAACACTGAAGCTTTCTTT; CDR3 protein: CASSYSGLNTEAFF
V gene: TRBV10-3; J gene: TRBJ1-2; D gene: .; clone size: .; CDR3 DNA: TGTGCCACTGGATCAGCCGCGGATTATGGCTACACCTTC; CDR3 protein: CATGSAADYGYTF
V gene: TRBV6-1; J gene: TRBJ2-1; D gene: TRBD2; clone size: .; CDR3 DNA: TGTGCCAGCAGTGATCGGCGGGAGGGCTACAATGAGCAGTTCTTC; CDR3 protein: CASSDRREGYNEQFF
V gene: TRBV28; J gene: TRBJ2-7; D gene: .; clone size: once; CDR3 DNA: TGTGCCAGCAGTTTCGAGGGTAGGGGTTCCTACGAGCAGTACTTC; CDR3 protein: CASSFEGRGSYEQYF